Given below is one TCR beta chain in context. Its target is not known. The germline V gene encodes CDR1 SGDLS and CDR2 YYNGEE. The CDR3 extends over 17 amino acids. This sample stems from a study of monozygotic twins with inflammatory bowel disease. Study outcomes and limitations: Among T cells, the various subtypes were not distinguishable. Patients with IBD had less TCRbeta diversity (inverse Simpson) than their healthy co-twins.

TCRdb reprocessed the 5' RACE reads; each CDR3 protein has one entry and no DNA is given. The listing contains approximately 160,000 distinct CDR3 sequences. The sequence was obtained from a human donor with ulcerative colitis or Crohn's disease, or a healthy co-twin of an affected twin (not recorded which). The specimen was blood. V gene TRBV9 combines with J gene TRBJ2-2; TCRdb designates TRBD1, a call that cannot be tested without DNA. The CDR3 region is CASSVTPGQGIAGELFF.